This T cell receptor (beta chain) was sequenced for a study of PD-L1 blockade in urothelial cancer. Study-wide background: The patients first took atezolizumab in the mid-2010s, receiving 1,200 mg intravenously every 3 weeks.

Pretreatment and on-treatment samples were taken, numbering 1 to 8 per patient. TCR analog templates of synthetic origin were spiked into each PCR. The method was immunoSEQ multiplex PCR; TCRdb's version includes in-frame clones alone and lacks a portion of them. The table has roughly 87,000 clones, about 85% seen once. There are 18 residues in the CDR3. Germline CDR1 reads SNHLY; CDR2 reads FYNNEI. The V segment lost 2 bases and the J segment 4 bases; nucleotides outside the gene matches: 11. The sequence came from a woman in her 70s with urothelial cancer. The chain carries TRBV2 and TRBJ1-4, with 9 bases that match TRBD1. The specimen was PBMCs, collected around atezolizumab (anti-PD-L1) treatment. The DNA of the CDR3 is TGTGCCAGCAGTGAATTGTATCCTGGACAGGGGTATAATGAAAAACTGTTTTTT. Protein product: CASSELYPGQGYNEKLFF.